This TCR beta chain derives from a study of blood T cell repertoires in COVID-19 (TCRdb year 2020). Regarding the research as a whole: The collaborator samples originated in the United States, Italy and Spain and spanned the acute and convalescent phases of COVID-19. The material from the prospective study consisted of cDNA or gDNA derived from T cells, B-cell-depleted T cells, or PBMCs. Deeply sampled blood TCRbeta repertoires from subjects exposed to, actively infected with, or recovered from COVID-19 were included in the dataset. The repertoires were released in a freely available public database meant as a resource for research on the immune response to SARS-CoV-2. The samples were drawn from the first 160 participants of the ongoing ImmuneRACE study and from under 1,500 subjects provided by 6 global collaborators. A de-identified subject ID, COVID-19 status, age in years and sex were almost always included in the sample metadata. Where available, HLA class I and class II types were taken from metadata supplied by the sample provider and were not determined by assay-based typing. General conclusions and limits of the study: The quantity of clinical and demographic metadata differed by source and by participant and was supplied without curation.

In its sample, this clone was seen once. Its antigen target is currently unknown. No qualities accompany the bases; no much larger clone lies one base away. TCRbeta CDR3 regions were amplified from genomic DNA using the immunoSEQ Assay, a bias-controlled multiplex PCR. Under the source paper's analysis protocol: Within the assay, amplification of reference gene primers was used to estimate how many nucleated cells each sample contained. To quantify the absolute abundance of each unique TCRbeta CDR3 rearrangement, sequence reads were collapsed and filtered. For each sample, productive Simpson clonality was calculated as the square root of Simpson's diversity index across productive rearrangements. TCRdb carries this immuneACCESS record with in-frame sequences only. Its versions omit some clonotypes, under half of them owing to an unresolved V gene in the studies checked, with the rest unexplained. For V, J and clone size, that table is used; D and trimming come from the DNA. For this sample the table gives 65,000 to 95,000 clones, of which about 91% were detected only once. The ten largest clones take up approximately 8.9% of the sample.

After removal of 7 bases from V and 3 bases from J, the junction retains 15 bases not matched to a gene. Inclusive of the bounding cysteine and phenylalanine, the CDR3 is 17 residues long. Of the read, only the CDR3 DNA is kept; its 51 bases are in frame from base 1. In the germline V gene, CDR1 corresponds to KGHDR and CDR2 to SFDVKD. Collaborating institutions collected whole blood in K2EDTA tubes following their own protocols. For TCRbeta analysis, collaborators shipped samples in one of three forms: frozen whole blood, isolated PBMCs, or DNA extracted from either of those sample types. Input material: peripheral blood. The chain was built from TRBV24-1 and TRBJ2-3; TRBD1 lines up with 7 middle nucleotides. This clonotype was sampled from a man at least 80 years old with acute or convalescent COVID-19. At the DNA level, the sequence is TGTGCCACCAGCCTTTCCGGACAGGCCGGAGGTACAGATACGCAGTATTTT. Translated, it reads CATSLSGQAGGTDTQYF.